Listed below are T cell receptor beta chains from one sample, sequenced in a study of regulatory T cells in long-lasting Graves disease. Via MiXCR, TCRdb re-called the multiplex PCR reads, giving one row per CDR3 protein. This sample has more than 300,000 distinct CDR3 sequences, with about a sixth found just once. The same data also went into a second study, on T cells in Graves' hyperthyroidism and ophthalmopathy.

The sequenced sample was peripheral blood mononuclear cells (PBMCs), obtained at new diagnosis, from a patient treated with antithyroid drugs. These receptors came from a woman aged 18-29 years with Graves disease. Each CDR3 is given with its conserved first and last residue. The D gene is left open where the match is weak. Size is stated for part of the rows, as once, few or many counts, or as a class when the clone is expanded.

>TRBV7-7|-|TRBJ1-4|few
CASSAVRGPATEKLFF
TGTGCTAGCAGCGCAGTTCGGGGGCCGGCCACTGAAAAACTGTTTTTT
>TRBV6-1|TRBD1|TRBJ1-1|once
CASSDGTGGVSEAFF
TGTGCCAGCAGTGATGGGACAGGGGGCGTCTCGGAAGCTTTCTTT
>TRBV7-3|-|TRBJ1-2|many
CASSLNNNYGYTF
TGTGCCAGCAGCTTAAACAACAACTATGGCTACACCTTC
>TRBV28|TRBD1|TRBJ2-7|many
CASSLGTDSYEQYF
TGTGCCAGCAGTTTAGGGACAGACTCCTACGAGCAGTACTTC
>TRBV10-3|-|TRBJ2-7|many
CAISADPYEQYF
TGTGCCATCAGTGCTGATCCTTACGAGCAGTACTTC
>TRBV13|TRBD1|TRBJ2-5|-
CASSLRGTVQETRYF
TGTGCCAGCAGCTTAAGGGGGACAGTTCAAGAGACCCGGTACTTC
>TRBV20-1|TRBD1|TRBJ1-1|-
CSAHNQGARDTEAFF
TGCAGTGCTCACAACCAGGGGGCGCGGGACACTGAAGCTTTCTTT
>TRBV5-1|TRBD2|TRBJ2-2|many
CASSLAGTSGSHTGELFF
TGCGCCAGCAGCTTGGCCGGGACTAGCGGATCCCACACCGGGGAGCTGTTTTTT
>TRBV12-3/TRBV12-4|-|TRBJ1-5|many
CASSPDRPNQPQHF
TGTGCCAGCAGTCCGGACAGACCCAATCAGCCCCAGCATTTT
>TRBV4-1|-|TRBJ2-1|many
CASSQDDSSSYNEQFF
TGTGCCAGCAGCCAAGATGACAGCAGCTCCTACAATGAGCAGTTCTTC
>TRBV10-1|TRBD1|TRBJ2-1|many
CASSEQGQGVYNEQFF
TGCGCCAGCAGTGAGCAGGGACAGGGGGTCTACAATGAGCAGTTCTTC
>TRBV12-3/TRBV12-4|-|TRBJ2-1|few
CASSYLGGPVNEQFF
TGTGCCAGCAGTTACCTCGGCGGGCCAGTCAATGAGCAGTTCTTC
>TRBV7-9|-|TRBJ2-1|many
CASSLSGRNEQFF
TGTGCCAGCAGCTTATCAGGGCGGAATGAGCAGTTCTTC
>TRBV6-1|TRBD1|TRBJ1-2|many
CASRDTGTGFAYGYTF
TGTGCCAGCAGGGACACCGGGACAGGGTTCGCCTATGGCTACACCTTC
>TRBV11-2|-|TRBJ1-2|many
CASSLSPGTIYGYTF
TGTGCCAGCAGCTTATCACCGGGGACTATCTATGGCTACACCTTC
>TRBV18|-|TRBJ1-3|many
CASSLDSSGNTIYF
TGTGCCAGCTCACTGGACAGCTCTGGAAACACCATATATTTT
>TRBV28|-|TRBJ1-1|few
CASSFRLIF
TGTGCCAGCTCCTTCCGTCTTATCTTT
>TRBV18|-|TRBJ2-7|many
CASSQVPGVGSSYEQYF
TGTGCCAGCTCACAAGTGCCGGGAGTTGGAAGCTCCTACGAGCAGTACTTC
>TRBV2|TRBD2|TRBJ2-7|-
CASSGGTSGSSF
TGTGCCAGCAGTGGGGGGACTAGCGGGTCCTCCTTC
>TRBV29-1|TRBD2|TRBJ2-3|-
CSVRSGRETDTQYF
TGCAGCGTTCGTTCAGGGAGGGAGACAGATACGCAGTATTTT
>TRBV7-7|TRBD1|TRBJ2-5|many
CASSPADRHQETQYF
TGTGCTAGCAGCCCAGCGGACAGGCATCAAGAGACCCAGTACTTC
>TRBV27|-|TRBJ2-2|-
CASSLTGTNTGELFF
TGTGCCAGCAGTTTAACGGGGACAAACACCGGGGAGCTGTTTTTT
>TRBV6-5|TRBD1|TRBJ1-1|many
CASRYLQGANTEAFF
TGTGCCAGCAGATACCTACAGGGGGCGAACACTGAAGCTTTCTTT